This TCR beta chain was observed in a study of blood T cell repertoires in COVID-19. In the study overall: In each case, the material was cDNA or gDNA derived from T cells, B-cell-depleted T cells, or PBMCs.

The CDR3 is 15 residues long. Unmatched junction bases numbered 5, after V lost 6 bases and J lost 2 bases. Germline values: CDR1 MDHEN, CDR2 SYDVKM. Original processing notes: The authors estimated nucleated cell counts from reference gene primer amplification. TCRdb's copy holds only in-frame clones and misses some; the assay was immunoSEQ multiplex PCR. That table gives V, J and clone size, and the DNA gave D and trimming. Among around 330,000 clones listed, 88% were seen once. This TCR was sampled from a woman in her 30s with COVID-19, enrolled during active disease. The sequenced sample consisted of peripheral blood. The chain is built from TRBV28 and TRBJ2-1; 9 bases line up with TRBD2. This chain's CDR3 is CASSPSSGAYNEQFF. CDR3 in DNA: TGTGCCAGCAGCCCCTCTAGCGGGGCCTACAATGAGCAGTTCTTC.